This TCR beta chain comes out of a study of PD-1 blockade in classical Hodgkin lymphoma. A remark on this clone: Its antigen is undetermined.

Autologous stem cell transplantation was followed by relapse in every patient, and brentuximab vedotin exposure varied. This CDR3 is built from 16 residues. CDR1 and CDR2 (germline): MDHEN, SYDVKM. Germline trimming cut 3 bases from V and 6 bases from J; bases unmatched to any gene: 6. Study-wide points: Only CD4+ TCR diversity, not CD8+, had risen significantly by C4D1.

Measured with immunoSEQ multiplex PCR; TCRdb has only the in-frame clones, and not every one. The sample shows tens of thousands of clones, roughly 89% of them seen only once. Sequencing used peripheral blood mononuclear cells (PBMCs), obtained before the second cycle of nivolumab. The source of this sequence is a human donor with classical Hodgkin lymphoma. This rearrangement joins TRBV28 to TRBJ2-2; 11 bases line up with TRBD2. This CDR3 is CASSFLSGRVSGELFF. Here the CDR3 DNA reads TGTGCCAGCAGTTTCCTTAGCGGGAGGGTTTCCGGGGAGCTGTTTTTT.